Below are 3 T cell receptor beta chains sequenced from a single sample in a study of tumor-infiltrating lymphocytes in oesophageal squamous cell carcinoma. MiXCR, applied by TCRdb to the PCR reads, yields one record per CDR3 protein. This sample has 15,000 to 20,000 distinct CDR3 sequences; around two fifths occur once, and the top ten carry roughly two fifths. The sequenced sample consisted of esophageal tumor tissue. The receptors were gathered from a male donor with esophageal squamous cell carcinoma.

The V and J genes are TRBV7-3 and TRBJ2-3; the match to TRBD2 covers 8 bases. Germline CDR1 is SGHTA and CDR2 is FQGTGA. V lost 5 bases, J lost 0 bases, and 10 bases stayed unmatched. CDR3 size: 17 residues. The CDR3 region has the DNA TGTGCCAGCAGCCGACATGCGGTAGCGGGGAGCACAGATACGCAGTATTTT. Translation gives CASSRHAVAGSTDTQYF.

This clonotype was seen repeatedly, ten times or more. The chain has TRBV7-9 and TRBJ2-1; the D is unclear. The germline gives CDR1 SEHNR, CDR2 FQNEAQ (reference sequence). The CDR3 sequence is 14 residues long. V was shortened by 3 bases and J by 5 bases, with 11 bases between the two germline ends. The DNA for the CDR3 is TGTGCCAGCAGCTTGAGCGACTCAAACAATGAGCAGTTCTTC. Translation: CASSLSDSNNEQFF.

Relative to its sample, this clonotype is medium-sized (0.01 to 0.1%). DNA for the CDR3: TGTGCCAGCAGCTTAGGATCGGCCAGAGAGACCCAGTACTTC. This sequence encodes CASSLGSARETQYF. The chain is built from TRBV7-6 and TRBJ2-5, with no clear D. The V and J ends lost 1 base and 4 bases respectively, with 10 bases between them. Germline V gene sequence: CDR1 SGHVS, CDR2 FNYEAQ. The CDR3 totals 14 residues.